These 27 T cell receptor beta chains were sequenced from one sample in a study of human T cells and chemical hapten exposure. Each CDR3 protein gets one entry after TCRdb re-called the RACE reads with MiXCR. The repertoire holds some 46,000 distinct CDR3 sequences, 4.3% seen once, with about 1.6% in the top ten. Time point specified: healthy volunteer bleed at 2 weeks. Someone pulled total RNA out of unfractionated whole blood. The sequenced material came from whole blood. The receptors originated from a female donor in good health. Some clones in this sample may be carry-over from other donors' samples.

The CDR3 sequence: CASSQEALSYNEQFF. The DNA for the CDR3 is TGTGCCAGCAGCCAAGAAGCCTTATCCTACAATGAGCAGTTCTTC. This chain joins TRBV3-1 and TRBJ2-1; the D is unclear. Germline lookup yields CDR1 LGHDT and CDR2 YNNKEL (reference sequence). The CDR3 has 15 residues. V was pared by 0 bases and J by 1 base, with 7 bases between.

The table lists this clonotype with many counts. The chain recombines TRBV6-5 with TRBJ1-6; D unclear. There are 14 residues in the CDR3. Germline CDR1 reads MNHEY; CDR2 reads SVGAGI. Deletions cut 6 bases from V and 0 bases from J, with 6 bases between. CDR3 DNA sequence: TGTGCCAGCAGCCCCAGCTCCTATAATTCACCCCTCCACTTT. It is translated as CASSPSSYNSPLHF.

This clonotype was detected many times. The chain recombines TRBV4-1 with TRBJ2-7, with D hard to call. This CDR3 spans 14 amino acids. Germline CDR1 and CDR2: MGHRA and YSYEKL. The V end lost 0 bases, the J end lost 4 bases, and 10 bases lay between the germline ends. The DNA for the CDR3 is TGCGCCAGCAGCCAAGACGGTGTAGGGTACGAGCAGTACTTC. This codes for CASSQDGVGYEQYF.

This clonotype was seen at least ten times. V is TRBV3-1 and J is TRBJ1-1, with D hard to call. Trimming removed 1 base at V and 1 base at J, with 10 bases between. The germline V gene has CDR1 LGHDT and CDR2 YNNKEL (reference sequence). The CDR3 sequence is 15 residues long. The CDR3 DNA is TGTGCCAGCAGCCAAGTACTACGAGGGAACACTGAAGCTTTCTTT. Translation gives CASSQVLRGNTEAFF.

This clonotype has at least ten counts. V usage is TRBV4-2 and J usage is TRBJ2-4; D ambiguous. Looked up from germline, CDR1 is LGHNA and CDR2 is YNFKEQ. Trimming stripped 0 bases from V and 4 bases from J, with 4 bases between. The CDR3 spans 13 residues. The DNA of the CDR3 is TGTGCCAGCAGCCAAGATCCTAAAAACATTCAGTACTTC. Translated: CASSQDPKNIQYF.

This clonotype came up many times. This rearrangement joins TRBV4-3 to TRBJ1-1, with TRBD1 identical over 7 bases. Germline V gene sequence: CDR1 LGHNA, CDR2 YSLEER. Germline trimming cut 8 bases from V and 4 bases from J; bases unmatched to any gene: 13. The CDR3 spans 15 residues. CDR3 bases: TGCGCCAGCTCGTCAGGGGGAGGAACCGTCACTGAAGCTTTCTTT. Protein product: CASSSGGGTVTEAFF.

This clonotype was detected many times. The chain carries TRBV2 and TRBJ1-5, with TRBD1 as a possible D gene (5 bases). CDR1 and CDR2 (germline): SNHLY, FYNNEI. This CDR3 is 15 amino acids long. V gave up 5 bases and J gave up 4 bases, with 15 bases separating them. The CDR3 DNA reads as TGTGCCAGCAGTCCCATCCGACAGTTTAATCAGCCCCAGCATTTT. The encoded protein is CASSPIRQFNQPQHF.

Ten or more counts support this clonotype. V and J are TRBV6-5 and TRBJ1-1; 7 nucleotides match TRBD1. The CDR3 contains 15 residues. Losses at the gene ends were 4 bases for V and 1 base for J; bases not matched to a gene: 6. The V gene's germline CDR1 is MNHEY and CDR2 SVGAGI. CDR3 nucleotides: TGTGCCAGCAGTTCAACAGGGGTTCCGAACACTGAAGCTTTCTTT. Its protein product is CASSSTGVPNTEAFF.

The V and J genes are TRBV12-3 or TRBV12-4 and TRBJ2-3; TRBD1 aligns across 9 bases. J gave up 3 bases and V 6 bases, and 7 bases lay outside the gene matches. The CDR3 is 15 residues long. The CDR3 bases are TGTGCCAGCAGCTTTGGACAGGGGTTGACAGATACGCAGTATTTT. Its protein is CASSFGQGLTDTQYF.

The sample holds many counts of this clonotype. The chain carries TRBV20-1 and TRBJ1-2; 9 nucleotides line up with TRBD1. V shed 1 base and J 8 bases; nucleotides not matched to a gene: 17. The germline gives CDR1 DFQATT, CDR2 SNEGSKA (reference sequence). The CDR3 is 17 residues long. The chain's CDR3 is CSARAHPGQGSARGYTF. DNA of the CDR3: TGCAGTGCTAGAGCCCACCCGGGACAGGGAAGTGCTCGCGGCTACACCTTC.

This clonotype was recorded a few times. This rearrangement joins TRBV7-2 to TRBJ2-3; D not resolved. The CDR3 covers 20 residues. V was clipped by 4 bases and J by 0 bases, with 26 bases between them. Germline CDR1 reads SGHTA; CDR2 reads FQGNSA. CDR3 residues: CASSSYPIRPALGSTDTQYF. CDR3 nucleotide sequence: TGTGCCAGCAGCTCTTACCCTATCCGGCCCGCCTTAGGTAGCACAGATACGCAGTATTTT. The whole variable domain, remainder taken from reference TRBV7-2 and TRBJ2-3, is GAGVSQSPSNKVTEKGKDVELRCDPISGHTALYWYRQSLGQGLEFLIYFQGNSAPDKSGLPSDRFSAERTGGSVSTLTIQRTQQEDSAVYLCASSSYPIRPALGSTDTQYFGPGTRLTVL.

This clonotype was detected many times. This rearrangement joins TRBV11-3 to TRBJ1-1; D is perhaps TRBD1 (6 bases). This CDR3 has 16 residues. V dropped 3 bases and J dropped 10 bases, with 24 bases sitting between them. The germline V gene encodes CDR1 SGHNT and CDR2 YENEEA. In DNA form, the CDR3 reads TGTGCCAGCAGCTTGGCATCTAGGGACACCCGCCCAGGAGCTTTCTTT. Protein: CASSLASRDTRPGAFF.

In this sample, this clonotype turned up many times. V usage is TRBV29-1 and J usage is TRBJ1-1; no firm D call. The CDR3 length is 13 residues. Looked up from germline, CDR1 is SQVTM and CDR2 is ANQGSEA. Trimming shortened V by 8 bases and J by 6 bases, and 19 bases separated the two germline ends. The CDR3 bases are TGCAGCTCCCAACCCCGCCTGGGCGCTGAAGCTTTCTTT. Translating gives CSSQPRLGAEAFF.

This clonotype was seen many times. CDR3 loop: CASSRQGASSGYTF. The DNA for the CDR3 is TGTGCCAGCAGCCGACAGGGGGCATCTAGTGGCTACACCTTC. The chain combines TRBV3-1 with TRBJ1-2; 10 nucleotides match TRBD1. The CDR3 is 14 residues long. Germline assignment: CDR1 LGHDT and CDR2 YNNKEL (reference sequence). V was clipped by 4 bases and J by 7 bases; unmatched bases: 6.

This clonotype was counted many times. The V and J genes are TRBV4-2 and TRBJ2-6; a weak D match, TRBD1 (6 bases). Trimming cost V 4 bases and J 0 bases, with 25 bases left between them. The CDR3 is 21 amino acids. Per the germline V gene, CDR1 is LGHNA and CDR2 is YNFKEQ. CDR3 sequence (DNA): TGTGCCAGCAGCCGATTCGTACAGGGAAACCCGAGTACCTCTGGGGCCAACGTCCTGACTTTC. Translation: CASSRFVQGNPSTSGANVLTF.

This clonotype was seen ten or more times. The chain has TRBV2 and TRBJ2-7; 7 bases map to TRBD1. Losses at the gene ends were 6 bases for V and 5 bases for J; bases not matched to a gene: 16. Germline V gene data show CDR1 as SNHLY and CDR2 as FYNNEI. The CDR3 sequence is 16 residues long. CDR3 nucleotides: TGTGCCAGCAGCCCCTGGTCGGGCCAGGGGGACGACGAGCAGTACTTC. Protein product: CASSPWSGQGDDEQYF.

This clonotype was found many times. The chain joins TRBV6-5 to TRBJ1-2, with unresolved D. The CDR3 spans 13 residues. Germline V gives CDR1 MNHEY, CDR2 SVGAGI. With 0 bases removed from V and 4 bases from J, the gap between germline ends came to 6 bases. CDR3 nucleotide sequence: TGTGCCAGCAGTTACTCACGGGGCTATGGCTACACCTTC. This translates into CASSYSRGYGYTF.

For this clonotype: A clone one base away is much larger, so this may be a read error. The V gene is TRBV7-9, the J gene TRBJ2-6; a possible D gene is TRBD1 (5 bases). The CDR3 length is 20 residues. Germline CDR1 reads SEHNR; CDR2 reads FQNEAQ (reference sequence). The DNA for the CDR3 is TGTGCCAGCAGCTCTTCGTCGAACCGAATATCAGGGTCTGTGGCCAACGTCCTGACTTTC. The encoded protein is CASSSSSNRISGSVANVLTF.

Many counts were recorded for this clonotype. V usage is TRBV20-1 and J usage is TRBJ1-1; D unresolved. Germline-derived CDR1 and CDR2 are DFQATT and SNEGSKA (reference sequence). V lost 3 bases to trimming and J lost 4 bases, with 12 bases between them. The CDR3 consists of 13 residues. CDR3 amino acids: CSARFPGVTEAFF. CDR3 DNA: TGCAGTGCTAGGTTCCCCGGGGTCACTGAAGCTTTCTTT.

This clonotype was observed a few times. The DNA of the CDR3 is TGTGCCAGCGGCAGGGGAAAATACAATGAGCAGTTCTTC. This sequence encodes CASGRGKYNEQFF. The chain couples TRBV7-3 to TRBJ2-1; D might be TRBD1 (6 bases). V was clipped by 8 bases and J by 4 bases, with 12 bases between them. The CDR3 covers 13 residues. Germline CDR1 and CDR2: SGHTA and FQGTGA.

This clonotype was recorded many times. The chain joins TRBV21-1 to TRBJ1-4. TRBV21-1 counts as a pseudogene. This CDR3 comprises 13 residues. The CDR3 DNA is TGTGCCAGCAGCAACAGGGAGGGCGAAAAACTGTTTTTT. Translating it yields CASSNREGEKLFF.

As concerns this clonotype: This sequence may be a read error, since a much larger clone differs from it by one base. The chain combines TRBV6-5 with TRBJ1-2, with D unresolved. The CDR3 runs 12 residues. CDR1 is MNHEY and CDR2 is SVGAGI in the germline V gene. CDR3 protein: CVSSYMGLGYTF. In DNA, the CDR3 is TGTGTCAGCAGTTACATGGGCCTTGGCTACACCTTC.

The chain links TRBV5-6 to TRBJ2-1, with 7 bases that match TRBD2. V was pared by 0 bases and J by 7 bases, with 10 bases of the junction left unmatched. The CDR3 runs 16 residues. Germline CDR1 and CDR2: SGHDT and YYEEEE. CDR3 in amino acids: CASSLALDGGWNEQFF. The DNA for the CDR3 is TGTGCCAGCAGCTTGGCATTGGACGGGGGGTGGAATGAGCAGTTCTTC.

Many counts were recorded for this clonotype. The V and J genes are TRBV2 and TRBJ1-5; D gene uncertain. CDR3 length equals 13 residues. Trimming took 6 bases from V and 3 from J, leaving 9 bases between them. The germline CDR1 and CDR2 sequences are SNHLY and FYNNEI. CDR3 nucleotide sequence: TGTGCCAGCAGCCCGGGGTACAATCAGCCCCAGCATTTT. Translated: CASSPGYNQPQHF.

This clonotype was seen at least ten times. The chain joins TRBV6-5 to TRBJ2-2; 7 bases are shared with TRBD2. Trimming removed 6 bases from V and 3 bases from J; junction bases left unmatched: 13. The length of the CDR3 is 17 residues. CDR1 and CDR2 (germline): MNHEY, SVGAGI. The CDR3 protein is CASSSQSGTVYTGELFF. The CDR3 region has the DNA TGTGCCAGCAGCTCCCAAAGCGGGACCGTATACACCGGGGAGCTGTTTTTT.

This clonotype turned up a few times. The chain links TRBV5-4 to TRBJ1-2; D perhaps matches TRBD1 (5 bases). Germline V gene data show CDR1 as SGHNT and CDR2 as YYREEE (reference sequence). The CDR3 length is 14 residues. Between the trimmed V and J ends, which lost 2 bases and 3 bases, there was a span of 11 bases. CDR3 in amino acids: CASSFGWGDYGYTF. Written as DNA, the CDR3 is TGTGCCAGCAGCTTTGGATGGGGGGACTATGGCTACACCTTC. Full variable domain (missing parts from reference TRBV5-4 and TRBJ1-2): ETGVTQSPTHLIKTRGQQVTLRCSSQSGHNTVSWYQQALGQGPQFIFQYYREEENGRGNFPPRFSGLQFPNYSSELNVNALELDDSALYLCASSFGWGDYGYTFGSGTRLTVV.

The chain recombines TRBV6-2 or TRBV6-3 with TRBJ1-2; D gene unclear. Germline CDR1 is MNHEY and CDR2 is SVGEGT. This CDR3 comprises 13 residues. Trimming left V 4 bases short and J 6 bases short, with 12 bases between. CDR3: CASSSWQIDGYTF. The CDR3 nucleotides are TGTGCCAGCAGTTCTTGGCAGATAGATGGCTACACCTTC.